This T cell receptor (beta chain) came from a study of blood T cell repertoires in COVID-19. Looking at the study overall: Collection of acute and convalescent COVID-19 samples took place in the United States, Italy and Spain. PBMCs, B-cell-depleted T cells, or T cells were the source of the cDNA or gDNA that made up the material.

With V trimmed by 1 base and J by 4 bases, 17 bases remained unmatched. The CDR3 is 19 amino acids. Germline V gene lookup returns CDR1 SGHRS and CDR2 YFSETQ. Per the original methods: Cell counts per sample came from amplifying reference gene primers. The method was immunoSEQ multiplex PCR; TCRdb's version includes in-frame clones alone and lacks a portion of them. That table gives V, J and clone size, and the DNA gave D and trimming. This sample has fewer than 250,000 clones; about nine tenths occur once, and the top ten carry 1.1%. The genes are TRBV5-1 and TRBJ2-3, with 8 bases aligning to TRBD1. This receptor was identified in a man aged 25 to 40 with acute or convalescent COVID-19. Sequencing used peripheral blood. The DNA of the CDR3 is TGCGCCAGCAGCTTGAGCTTCTACCGGGACAGGAATGGTTCAGATACGCAGTATTTT. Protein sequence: CASSLSFYRDRNGSDTQYF.